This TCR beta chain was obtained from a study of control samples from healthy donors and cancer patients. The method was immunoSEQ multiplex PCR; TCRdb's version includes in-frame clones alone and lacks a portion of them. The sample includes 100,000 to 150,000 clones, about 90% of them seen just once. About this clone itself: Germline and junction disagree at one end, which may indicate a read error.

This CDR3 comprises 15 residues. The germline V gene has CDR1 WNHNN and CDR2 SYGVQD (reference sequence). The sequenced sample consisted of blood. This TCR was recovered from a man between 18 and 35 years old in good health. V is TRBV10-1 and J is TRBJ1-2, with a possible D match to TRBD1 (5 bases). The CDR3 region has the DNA TGCGCCAGCAGTGATGACGGGGACCCAACCCTACCGGTCGCCTTC. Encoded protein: CASSDDGDPTLPVAF.